Following are 5 T cell receptor beta chains from one sample sequenced in a study of shared clonotypes between healthy human individuals. Sequenced by immunoSEQ multiplex PCR; TCRdb stores in-frame clones only, minus some. The repertoire holds fewer than 850,000 clones, 60% to 80% seen once, with approximately 1.8% in the top ten. Sequencing used memory CD4+ T cells sorted from blood. Subset given: CD45RA-negative fraction. The source of these receptors is a woman younger than 45 in good health.

The chain recombines TRBV7-9 with TRBJ1-5, with D possibly TRBD1 on 5 matching bases. V was trimmed by 6 bases and J by 7 bases, leaving 10 bases between them. There are 12 residues in the CDR3. Germline V CDR1 and CDR2: SEHNR, FQNEAQ (reference sequence). The CDR3, as DNA: TGTGCCAGCAGAATAGGGGACCAGCCCCAGCATTTT. Its translation: CASRIGDQPQHF.

The J gene is TRBJ2-1, the V gene TRBV11-2; D is perhaps TRBD1 (5 bases). The CDR3 runs 15 residues. V was pared by 7 bases and J by 9 bases, with 22 bases between. CDR1 and CDR2 from the germline V gene are SGHAT and FQNNGV. DNA of the CDR3: TGTGCCAGCACAATCTCCCCCTTGCGTGGGGCTGAGCAGTTCTTC. It translates to CASTISPLRGAEQFF.

The rearrangement links TRBV27 to TRBJ1-3; TRBD1 matches at 9 bases. Germline lookup yields CDR1 MNHEY and CDR2 SMNVEV (reference sequence). V gave up 5 bases and J gave up 8 bases; unmatched junction bases: 4. The CDR3 consists of 13 residues. The CDR3 DNA reads TGTGCCAGCAGTCCCCGGGACAGGGACACCATATATTTT. Translation gives CASSPRDRDTIYF.

The chain employs TRBV19 and TRBJ1-4, with D possibly being TRBD1 (5 bases). Trimming removed 3 bases from V and 0 bases from J, with 11 bases in between. The CDR3 contains 16 residues. The germline V gene has CDR1 LNHDA and CDR2 SQIVND (reference sequence). The CDR3 loop reads CASSMAQGSTNEKLFF. DNA for the CDR3: TGTGCCAGTAGTATGGCCCAGGGCTCAACTAATGAAAAACTGTTTTTT.

The chain uses TRBV21-1 and TRBJ1-1. TRBV21-1 is shown as a pseudogene. This CDR3 region has 12 residues. CDR3 protein: CASSSRVAEAFF. The CDR3 DNA sequence: TGTGCCAGCAGCAGTAGGGTTGCTGAAGCTTTCTTT.